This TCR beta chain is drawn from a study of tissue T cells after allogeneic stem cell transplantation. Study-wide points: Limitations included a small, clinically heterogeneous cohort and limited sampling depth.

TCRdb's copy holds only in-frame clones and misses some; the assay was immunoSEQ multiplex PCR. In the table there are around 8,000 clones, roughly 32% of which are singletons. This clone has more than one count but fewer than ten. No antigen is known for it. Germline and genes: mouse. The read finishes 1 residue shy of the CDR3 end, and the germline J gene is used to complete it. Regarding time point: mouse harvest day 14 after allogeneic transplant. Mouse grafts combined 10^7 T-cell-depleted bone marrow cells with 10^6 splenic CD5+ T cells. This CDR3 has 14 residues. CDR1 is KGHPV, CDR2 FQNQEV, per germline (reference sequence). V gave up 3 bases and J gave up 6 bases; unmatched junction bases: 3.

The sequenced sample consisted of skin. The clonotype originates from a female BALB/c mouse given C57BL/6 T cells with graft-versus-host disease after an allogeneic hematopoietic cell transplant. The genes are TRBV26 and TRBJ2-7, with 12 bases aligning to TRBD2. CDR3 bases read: TGTGCCAGCAGTCTTGACTGGGGGGGCGGTGAACAGTAC. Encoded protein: CASSLDWGGGEQY. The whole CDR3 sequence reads CASSLDWGGGEQYF.